Listed below are T cell receptor beta chains from one sample, sequenced in a study of regulatory T cells in long-lasting Graves disease. In TCRdb, the multiplex PCR reads were re-called with MiXCR into one record per CDR3 protein. This sample has 350,000 to 500,000 distinct CDR3 sequences, with 20% to 25% found just once. The source was peripheral blood mononuclear cells (PBMCs), collected when the disease was refractory, from a patient treated with antithyroid drugs. These receptors were obtained from a female donor with Graves disease. Both conserved end residues are part of each CDR3. The D gene is left open where the match is weak.

TRBV29-1	TRBJ2-2	NA	CSVPGIANTGELFF
TRBV27	TRBJ2-2	NA	CASSATSGTGELFF
TRBV2	TRBJ2-6	NA	CARTDRSAGANVLTF
TRBV29-1	TRBJ1-2	NA	CSVARAVVQGYTF
TRBV20-1	TRBJ2-7	TRBD2	CSALRLLAGAYEQYF
TRBV3-1	TRBJ1-2	NA	CASSPGGHYGYTF
TRBV30	TRBJ2-7	NA	CAWDQSSYEQYF
TRBV12-3/TRBV12-4	TRBJ1-1	NA	CASTNQGNTEAFF
TRBV27	TRBJ2-4	TRBD1	CASSLLIQGARVNIQYF
TRBV19	TRBJ2-7	NA	CASTGRGARSSYEQYF
TRBV6-2/TRBV6-3	TRBJ2-7	NA	CASSYSADSYEQYF
TRBV6-2/TRBV6-3	TRBJ1-1	TRBD1	CASSTIPGQGTEAFF
TRBV2	TRBJ2-3	TRBD1	CASITGTGVRPDTQYF
TRBV28	TRBJ1-5	NA	CASSLPWGGDGQPQHF
TRBV12-3/TRBV12-4	TRBJ2-4	NA	CASNHSGTIAKNIQYF
TRBV2	TRBJ1-3	NA	CASSEEGPNSGSTIYF
TRBV9	TRBJ1-2	NA	CASSETGSYGYTF
TRBV29-1	TRBJ1-5	NA	CSANQPQHF
TRBV29-1	TRBJ2-1	NA	CSVLYDVYEQFF
TRBV5-1	TRBJ2-7	TRBD1	CASSLGWTGTYEQYF
TRBV6-1	TRBJ2-7	NA	CASPSTAGSPYEQYF
TRBV4-1	TRBJ1-1	NA	CASSQDTVEVEAFF
TRBV28	TRBJ2-7	TRBD2	CASSGPGLAVYEQYF
TRBV7-2	TRBJ2-7	TRBD2	CASSFPPAGNHYEQYF
TRBV28	TRBJ2-2	TRBD2	CASSLHLAGGTGELFF
TRBV2	TRBJ2-7	NA	CASSPSGDSYF
TRBV28	TRBJ2-2	NA	CASSTGTHGGELFF
TRBV5-1	TRBJ2-7	NA	CASSPFTLGTGYEQYF
TRBV5-1	TRBJ1-6	NA	CASSLGEGVGNSPLHF